The clone carrying this T cell receptor (beta chain) was seen more than once but under ten times. As yet, its antigen is unknown. The sample originates from a study of T cell responses to AZD1222 COVID-19 vaccine. Libraries were prepared by immunoSEQ multiplex PCR; TCRdb keeps only in-frame clonotypes and omits some of them. This sample yields about 70,000 clones, of which around 90% are seen a single time; around 4.9% belongs to the top ten. Findings and caveats of the study: The reported proportion of spike-specific TCRs targeting unmutated variant regions was nearly half. Across spike, vaccine-associated CD4 TCRs were found, dominant at 160-218 and 743-854. Clonal diversity was possibly underestimated; the donors were predominantly white British and more often female. Without day 14 samples, only post-peak T cell repertoires were studied.

The CDR3 has 16 amino acids. V gave up 0 bases and J gave up 3 bases; unmatched junction bases: 6. Germline CDR1 reads MNHNS; CDR2 reads SASEGT. The chain employs TRBV6-1 and TRBJ1-1; 8 bases are a match to TRBD1. The receptor's source is an adult who received the MenACWY meningococcal vaccine as a control. The sequencing here drew on peripheral blood, taken 28 days after the second dose of the MenACWY control vaccine. The CDR3 bases are TGTGCCAGCAGTGAAGCGCGGGGGACAGGATACACTGAAGCTTTCTTT. Protein sequence: CASSEARGTGYTEAFF.